A selection of T cell receptor beta chains follows, all from one sample in a study of blood T cell repertoires in COVID-19. The assay was immunoSEQ multiplex PCR, and TCRdb's table has in-frame clones only and misses some. The sample lists about 350,000 clones, 88% seen once, with approximately 1% in the top ten. Sequenced sample: PBMCs or T cells enriched from blood (not recorded which). The receptors were sampled from a woman aged 25 to 39 who had been exposed to COVID-19. CDR3s include the opening cysteine and the closing phenylalanine or tryptophan. The D gene is left open where the match is weak. A row's size may be missing; if present it is once, few, many or a size class.

clone size: once; J gene: TRBJ1-3; D gene: TRBD1; V gene: TRBV28; CDR3 protein: CASSIRGQQTGNTIYF; CDR3 DNA: TGTGCCAGCAGCATTAGGGGACAGCAAACTGGAAACACCATATATTTT
clone size: NA; J gene: TRBJ2-5; D gene: TRBD1; V gene: TRBV6-5; CDR3 protein: CASSYSGTGAGETQYF; CDR3 DNA: TGTGCCAGCAGTTACTCCGGGACAGGGGCAGGGGAGACCCAGTACTTC
clone size: once; J gene: TRBJ2-2; D gene: TRBD2; V gene: TRBV28; CDR3 protein: CASSLLPAGGPGELFF; CDR3 DNA: TGTGCCAGCAGTTTATTGCCAGCGGGAGGGCCCGGGGAGCTGTTTTTT
clone size: NA; J gene: TRBJ2-1; D gene: TRBD2; V gene: TRBV11-2; CDR3 protein: CASSSRTRLYAEQFF; CDR3 DNA: TGTGCCAGCAGCTCAAGGACTAGGCTCTACGCTGAGCAGTTCTTC
clone size: NA; J gene: TRBJ1-1; D gene: NA; V gene: TRBV7-2; CDR3 protein: CASSTQGNTEAFF; CDR3 DNA: TGTGCCAGCAGCACACAGGGTAACACTGAAGCTTTCTTT
clone size: once; J gene: TRBJ2-2; D gene: NA; V gene: TRBV9; CDR3 protein: CASTVGATGELFF; CDR3 DNA: TGTGCCAGCACCGTGGGGGCCACCGGGGAGCTGTTTTTT
clone size: once; J gene: TRBJ2-1; D gene: NA; V gene: TRBV6-5; CDR3 protein: CASSLQIYNEQFF; CDR3 DNA: TGTGCCAGCAGCCTACAGATTTACAATGAGCAGTTCTTC
clone size: NA; J gene: TRBJ2-7; D gene: NA; V gene: TRBV19; CDR3 protein: CASSIKPAEWRSSYEQYF; CDR3 DNA: TGTGCCAGTAGTATAAAGCCCGCCGAATGGAGGAGCTCCTACGAGCAGTACTTC
clone size: NA; J gene: TRBJ2-1; D gene: TRBD1; V gene: TRBV30; CDR3 protein: CAWMTGVAYNEQFF; CDR3 DNA: TGTGCCTGGATGACAGGGGTAGCCTACAATGAGCAGTTCTTC
clone size: few; J gene: TRBJ1-5; D gene: NA; V gene: TRBV6-2/TRBV6-3; CDR3 protein: CASSYSTRGGGQPQHF; CDR3 DNA: TGTGCCAGCAGTTACTCGACTCGGGGGGGAGGGCAGCCCCAGCATTTT
clone size: NA; J gene: TRBJ1-5; D gene: TRBD1; V gene: TRBV4-2; CDR3 protein: CASSQEPTGDQPQHF; CDR3 DNA: TGTGCCAGCAGCCAAGAGCCGACAGGGGATCAGCCCCAGCATTTT
clone size: once; J gene: TRBJ2-5; D gene: TRBD2; V gene: TRBV3-1/TRBV3-2; CDR3 protein: CASSPRTSGGQETQYF; CDR3 DNA: TGTGCCAGCAGCCCTCGGACTAGCGGGGGGCAAGAGACCCAGTACTTC
clone size: NA; J gene: TRBJ1-1; D gene: TRBD1; V gene: TRBV2; CDR3 protein: CASTYRGENTEAFF; CDR3 DNA: TGTGCCAGCACCTACAGGGGTGAGAACACTGAAGCTTTCTTT
clone size: NA; J gene: TRBJ2-7; D gene: TRBD1; V gene: TRBV27; CDR3 protein: CASSYMGRGQGFHEQYF; CDR3 DNA: TGTGCCAGCAGTTACATGGGGAGGGGACAGGGGTTTCACGAGCAGTACTTC
clone size: NA; J gene: TRBJ1-5; D gene: TRBD1; V gene: TRBV5-1; CDR3 protein: CASSMTGTPLSSNQPQHF; CDR3 DNA: TGCGCCAGCAGCATGACAGGGACCCCCCTCTCGAGCAATCAGCCCCAGCATTTT
clone size: NA; J gene: TRBJ2-7; D gene: NA; V gene: TRBV6-5; CDR3 protein: CASSYSGGEQYF; CDR3 DNA: TGTGCCAGCAGTTACTCAGGGGGCGAGCAGTACTTC
clone size: NA; J gene: TRBJ2-1; D gene: NA; V gene: TRBV6-5; CDR3 protein: CASSYSLSSYNEQFF; CDR3 DNA: TGTGCCAGCAGTTACTCGCTCAGCTCCTACAATGAGCAGTTCTTC
clone size: NA; J gene: TRBJ1-5; D gene: TRBD1; V gene: TRBV6-5; CDR3 protein: CASSPRTGSNQPQHF; CDR3 DNA: TGTGCCAGCAGTCCTCGGACAGGGAGCAATCAGCCCCAGCATTTT
clone size: once; J gene: TRBJ1-1; D gene: TRBD1; V gene: TRBV25-1; CDR3 protein: CASGGTGTEAFF; CDR3 DNA: TGTGCCAGCGGGGGGACAGGGACTGAAGCTTTCTTT
clone size: NA; J gene: TRBJ1-3; D gene: NA; V gene: TRBV24-1; CDR3 protein: CATSAHGNTIYF; CDR3 DNA: TGTGCCACCAGTGCCCATGGAAACACCATATATTTT
clone size: NA; J gene: TRBJ2-5; D gene: NA; V gene: TRBV7-3; CDR3 protein: CASSVGQPETQYF; CDR3 DNA: TGTGCCAGCAGCGTAGGACAGCCAGAGACCCAGTACTTC
clone size: NA; J gene: TRBJ2-1; D gene: TRBD2; V gene: TRBV6-4; CDR3 protein: CASSFGTSGSRSYNEQFF; CDR3 DNA: TGTGCCAGCAGTTTCGGGACTAGCGGGAGTCGTTCATACAATGAGCAGTTCTTC
clone size: NA; J gene: TRBJ1-5; D gene: NA; V gene: TRBV3-1/TRBV3-2; CDR3 protein: CASSQASRGNQPQHF; CDR3 DNA: TGTGCCAGCAGCCAGGCATCCCGGGGCAATCAGCCCCAGCATTTT
clone size: NA; J gene: TRBJ2-5; D gene: TRBD1; V gene: TRBV2; CDR3 protein: CASSGQGATQYF; CDR3 DNA: TGTGCCAGCAGTGGACAGGGGGCGACCCAGTACTTC
clone size: once; J gene: TRBJ1-4; D gene: TRBD1; V gene: TRBV7-9; CDR3 protein: CASSQMRQGEKLFF; CDR3 DNA: TGTGCCAGCAGCCAGATGAGACAGGGGGAAAAACTGTTTTTT
clone size: NA; J gene: TRBJ1-1; D gene: NA; V gene: TRBV9; CDR3 protein: CASSGGVYPEAFF; CDR3 DNA: TGTGCCAGCAGTGGGGGGGTCTACCCTGAAGCTTTCTTT
clone size: NA; J gene: TRBJ1-6; D gene: NA; V gene: TRBV18; CDR3 protein: CASSPRPRQVELSSYNSPLHF; CDR3 DNA: TGTGCCAGCTCACCTCGCCCGAGACAGGTTGAATTAAGCTCCTATAATTCACCCCTCCACTTT
clone size: NA; J gene: TRBJ2-7; D gene: NA; V gene: TRBV19; CDR3 protein: CASSIETGPSYEQYF; CDR3 DNA: TGTGCCAGTAGTATAGAAACAGGGCCCTCCTACGAGCAGTACTTC
clone size: NA; J gene: TRBJ2-1; D gene: TRBD1; V gene: TRBV2; CDR3 protein: CASRDPFGFGTASYNEQFF; CDR3 DNA: TGTGCCAGCAGGGATCCGTTTGGTTTCGGGACAGCCTCCTACAATGAGCAGTTCTTC
clone size: NA; J gene: TRBJ2-3; D gene: NA; V gene: TRBV5-1; CDR3 protein: CASSLAGPDTQYF; CDR3 DNA: TGCGCCAGCAGCTTGGCAGGGCCAGATACGCAGTATTTT
clone size: NA; J gene: TRBJ2-7; D gene: NA; V gene: TRBV3-1/TRBV3-2; CDR3 protein: CASSQDSPGRYEQYF; CDR3 DNA: TGTGCCAGCAGCCAAGATTCGCCTGGGAGGTACGAGCAGTACTTC
clone size: NA; J gene: TRBJ2-1; D gene: NA; V gene: TRBV11-2; CDR3 protein: CASSALLGADEQFF; CDR3 DNA: TGTGCCAGCAGCGCCCTATTGGGGGCCGATGAGCAGTTCTTC
clone size: NA; J gene: TRBJ1-5; D gene: TRBD1; V gene: TRBV19; CDR3 protein: CASRRHSFRDRGDGNQPQHF; CDR3 DNA: TGTGCCAGTAGGCGACACTCTTTTCGGGACAGGGGAGATGGCAATCAGCCCCAGCATTTT
clone size: NA; J gene: TRBJ1-1; D gene: NA; V gene: TRBV10-3; CDR3 protein: CAIKIQEDTEAFF; CDR3 DNA: TGTGCCATCAAAATTCAGGAGGACACTGAAGCTTTCTTT
clone size: NA; J gene: TRBJ1-1; D gene: NA; V gene: TRBV11-3; CDR3 protein: CASSTGVNTEAFF; CDR3 DNA: TGTGCCAGCAGCACAGGAGTGAACACTGAAGCTTTCTTT
clone size: NA; J gene: TRBJ2-7; D gene: NA; V gene: TRBV6-5; CDR3 protein: CASSYSPGGTYEQYF; CDR3 DNA: TGTGCCAGCAGTTACTCGCCAGGGGGGACCTACGAGCAGTACTTC
clone size: NA; J gene: TRBJ2-7; D gene: NA; V gene: TRBV7-8; CDR3 protein: CASSLTRQILYEQYF; CDR3 DNA: TGTGCCAGCAGCTTGACCAGACAGATACTCTACGAGCAGTACTTC
clone size: NA; J gene: TRBJ2-1; D gene: TRBD2; V gene: TRBV7-3; CDR3 protein: CASSSFRTSHNEQFF; CDR3 DNA: TGTGCCAGCAGCTCGTTTCGGACTAGCCACAATGAGCAGTTCTTC
clone size: NA; J gene: TRBJ2-3; D gene: TRBD2; V gene: TRBV7-9; CDR3 protein: CASSFGLAGVDTQYF; CDR3 DNA: TGTGCCAGCAGCTTTGGTCTAGCGGGAGTTGATACGCAGTATTTT
clone size: few; J gene: TRBJ2-1; D gene: NA; V gene: TRBV9; CDR3 protein: CASSFPPGGGPSGEQFF; CDR3 DNA: TGTGCCAGCAGCTTCCCCCCCGGGGGAGGCCCGTCAGGTGAGCAGTTCTTC